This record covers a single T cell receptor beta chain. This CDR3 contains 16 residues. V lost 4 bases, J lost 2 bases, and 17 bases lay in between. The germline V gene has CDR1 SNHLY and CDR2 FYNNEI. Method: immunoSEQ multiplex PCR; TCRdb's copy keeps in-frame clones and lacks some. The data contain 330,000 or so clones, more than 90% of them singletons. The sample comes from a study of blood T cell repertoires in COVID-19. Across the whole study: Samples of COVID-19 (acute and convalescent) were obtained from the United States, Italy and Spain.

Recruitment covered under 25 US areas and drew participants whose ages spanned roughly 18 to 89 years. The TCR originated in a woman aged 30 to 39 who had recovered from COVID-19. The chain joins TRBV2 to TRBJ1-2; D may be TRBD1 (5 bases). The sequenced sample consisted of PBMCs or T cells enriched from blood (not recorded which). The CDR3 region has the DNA TGTGCCAGCAGTGTCTCCCGGGACTTACCAAACTATGGCTACACCTTC. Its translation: CASSVSRDLPNYGYTF.